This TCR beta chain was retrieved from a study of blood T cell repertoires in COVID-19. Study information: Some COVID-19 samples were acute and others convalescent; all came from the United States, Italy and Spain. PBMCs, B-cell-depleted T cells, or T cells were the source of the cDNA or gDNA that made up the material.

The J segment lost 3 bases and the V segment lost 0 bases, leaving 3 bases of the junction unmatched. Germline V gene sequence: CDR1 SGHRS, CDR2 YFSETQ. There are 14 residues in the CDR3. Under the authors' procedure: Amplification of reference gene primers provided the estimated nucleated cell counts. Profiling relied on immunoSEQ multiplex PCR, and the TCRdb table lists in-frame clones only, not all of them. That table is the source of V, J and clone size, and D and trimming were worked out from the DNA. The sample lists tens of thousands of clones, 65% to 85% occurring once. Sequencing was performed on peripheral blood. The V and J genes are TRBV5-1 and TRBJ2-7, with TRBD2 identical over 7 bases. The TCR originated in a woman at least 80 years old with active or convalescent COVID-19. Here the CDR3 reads CASSLETGGYEQYF. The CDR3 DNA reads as TGCGCCAGCAGCTTGGAAACGGGAGGCTACGAGCAGTACTTC.